This is a list of T cell receptor beta chains from one sample in a study of shared clonotypes between healthy human individuals. Measured with immunoSEQ multiplex PCR; TCRdb has only the in-frame clones, and not every one. The data contain about 2.1 million clones, 93% of them seen just once; the ten biggest clones take up approximately 1.6%. Sequenced material: naive CD8+ T cells from PBMCs. Receptors were obtained from a young man in good health. Some clones in this sample may be carry-over from other donors' samples. The CDR3 runs from the conserved cysteine through the conserved F or W. The order of the fields is CDR3 protein, CDR3 DNA, D gene, V gene, clone size, J gene. D genes are given only for firm matches. Only part of the rows carry a size: once, few, many, or a class if the clone is expanded.

CDR3 protein: CASSQAVTGENQPQHF; CDR3 DNA: TGTGCCAGCAGCCAGGCCGTTACAGGGGAGAATCAGCCCCAGCATTTT; D gene: TRBD1; V gene: TRBV4-2; clone size: -; J gene: TRBJ1-5
CDR3 protein: CASRRQDRHTEAFF; CDR3 DNA: TGTGCCAGCAGGAGACAAGACAGGCACACTGAAGCTTTCTTT; D gene: -; V gene: TRBV11-2; clone size: few; J gene: TRBJ1-1
CDR3 protein: CASSPSRSDEQFF; CDR3 DNA: TGTGCCAGCAGCCCCTCTAGATCCGATGAGCAGTTCTTC; D gene: -; V gene: TRBV7-6; clone size: -; J gene: TRBJ2-1
CDR3 protein: CASRMDRADGYTF; CDR3 DNA: TGTGCCAGCAGAATGGACAGGGCGGATGGCTACACCTTC; D gene: TRBD1; V gene: TRBV6-5; clone size: -; J gene: TRBJ1-2
CDR3 protein: CASSINGRDEQYF; CDR3 DNA: TGTGCCAGCAGCATAAATGGCAGGGACGAGCAGTACTTC; D gene: -; V gene: TRBV4-2; clone size: -; J gene: TRBJ2-7
CDR3 protein: CASSTNRASYQETQYF; CDR3 DNA: TGTGCCAGCAGCACGAACAGGGCTTCTTACCAAGAGACCCAGTACTTC; D gene: -; V gene: TRBV7-9; clone size: -; J gene: TRBJ2-5
CDR3 protein: CASSFRVRMNEQFF; CDR3 DNA: TGTGCCAGCAGTTTCCGGGTTAGGATGAATGAGCAGTTCTTC; D gene: -; V gene: TRBV27; clone size: -; J gene: TRBJ2-1
CDR3 protein: CASSRGLAPYEQYF; CDR3 DNA: TGTGCCAGCAGTCGGGGACTAGCGCCCTACGAGCAGTACTTC; D gene: TRBD2; V gene: TRBV7-9; clone size: -; J gene: TRBJ2-7
CDR3 protein: CASSQGPGTAGADEQFF; CDR3 DNA: TGCGCCAGCAGCCAAGGTCCTGGGACAGCGGGAGCGGATGAGCAGTTCTTC; D gene: -; V gene: TRBV4-1; clone size: -; J gene: TRBJ2-1
CDR3 protein: CASHLGRISSGPQHF; CDR3 DNA: TGTGCCAGTCATCTCGGACGGATCTCGAGTGGACCCCAGCATTTT; D gene: -; V gene: TRBV19; clone size: -; J gene: TRBJ1-5
CDR3 protein: CASSFAGEAFF; CDR3 DNA: TGTGCCAGCAGTTTTGCAGGGGAAGCTTTCTTT; D gene: -; V gene: TRBV28; clone size: -; J gene: TRBJ1-1
CDR3 protein: CASSQDWGSSYNEQFF; CDR3 DNA: TGCGCCAGCAGCCAAGATTGGGGGAGCTCCTACAATGAGCAGTTCTTC; D gene: -; V gene: TRBV4-3; clone size: -; J gene: TRBJ2-1
CDR3 protein: CASSGRDSYGYTF; CDR3 DNA: TGTGCCAGCAGTGGCCGGGACAGCTATGGCTACACCTTC; D gene: TRBD1; V gene: TRBV28; clone size: -; J gene: TRBJ1-2
CDR3 protein: CASSTPLSASGYNEQFF; CDR3 DNA: TGTGCCAGCAGCACACCGCTATCGGCTAGCGGATACAATGAGCAGTTCTTC; D gene: TRBD2; V gene: TRBV11-2; clone size: once; J gene: TRBJ2-1
CDR3 protein: CASSLVREGDEQYF; CDR3 DNA: TGTGCCAGCAGTTTAGTTAGGGAGGGTGACGAGCAGTACTTC; D gene: TRBD2; V gene: TRBV28; clone size: -; J gene: TRBJ2-7
CDR3 protein: CASSFYGEAFF; CDR3 DNA: TGTGCCAGCAGTTTTTATGGTGAAGCTTTCTTT; D gene: -; V gene: TRBV28; clone size: -; J gene: TRBJ1-1
CDR3 protein: CASSPRAEDTEAFF; CDR3 DNA: TGTGCCAGCAGCCCCCGGGCCGAGGACACTGAAGCTTTCTTT; D gene: -; V gene: TRBV7-2; clone size: -; J gene: TRBJ1-1
CDR3 protein: CASSPRDSPGYEQYF; CDR3 DNA: TGTGCCAGCAGCCCCCGGGACTCCCCAGGCTACGAGCAGTACTTC; D gene: -; V gene: TRBV9; clone size: -; J gene: TRBJ2-7
CDR3 protein: CASSPKHSGGDGNQPQHF; CDR3 DNA: TGTGCCAGCAGCCCGAAACACTCAGGGGGCGATGGCAATCAGCCCCAGCATTTT; D gene: TRBD1; V gene: TRBV5-6; clone size: -; J gene: TRBJ1-5
CDR3 protein: CASSGNGYTF; CDR3 DNA: TGTGCCAGCTCAGGGAATGGCTACACCTTC; D gene: -; V gene: TRBV6-1; clone size: -; J gene: TRBJ1-2
CDR3 protein: CASSLVTYEQYF; CDR3 DNA: TGTGCCAGCAGCTTGGTTACCTACGAGCAGTACTTC; D gene: -; V gene: TRBV7-9; clone size: -; J gene: TRBJ2-7
CDR3 protein: CASSVVGGDGYEQYF; CDR3 DNA: TGTGCCAGCAGCGTAGTAGGGGGAGATGGGTACGAGCAGTACTTC; D gene: -; V gene: TRBV9; clone size: -; J gene: TRBJ2-7
CDR3 protein: CASSKAGGYNYGYTF; CDR3 DNA: TGTGCCAGCAGCAAGGCAGGGGGCTACAACTATGGCTACACCTTC; D gene: TRBD1; V gene: TRBV25-1; clone size: -; J gene: TRBJ1-2
CDR3 protein: CASGLAGVSNEQFF; CDR3 DNA: TGTGCCAGCGGACTAGCGGGAGTTTCGAATGAGCAGTTCTTC; D gene: TRBD2; V gene: TRBV7-9; clone size: -; J gene: TRBJ2-1